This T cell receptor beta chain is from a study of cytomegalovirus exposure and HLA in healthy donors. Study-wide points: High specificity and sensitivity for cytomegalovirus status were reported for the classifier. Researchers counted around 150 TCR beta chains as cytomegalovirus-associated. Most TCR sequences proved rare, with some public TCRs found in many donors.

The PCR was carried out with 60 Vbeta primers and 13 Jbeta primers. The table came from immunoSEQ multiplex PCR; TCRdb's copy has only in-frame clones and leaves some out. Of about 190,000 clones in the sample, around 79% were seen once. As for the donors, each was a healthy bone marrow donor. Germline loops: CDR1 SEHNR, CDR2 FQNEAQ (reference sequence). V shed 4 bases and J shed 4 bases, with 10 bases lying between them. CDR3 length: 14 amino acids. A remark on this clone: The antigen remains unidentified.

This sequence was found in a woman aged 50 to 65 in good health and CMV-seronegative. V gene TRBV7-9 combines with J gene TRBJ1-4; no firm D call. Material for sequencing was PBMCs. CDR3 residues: CASSSERFNEKLFF. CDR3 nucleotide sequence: TGTGCCAGCAGCTCAGAACGCTTTAATGAAAAACTGTTTTTT.